Shown below are 30 T cell receptor beta chains from a single sample sequenced in a study of metastatic and nonmetastatic thyroid tumors. Via MiXCR, TCRdb re-called the PCR reads. Of 35,000 to 40,000 clones listed, around 21% were seen once; the top ten hold 15% to 17%. Every patient underwent thyroid surgery untreated. Sequencing input: blood. These receptors originate from a female donor with papillary thyroid cancer or a benign thyroid nodule (not recorded which). Some clones in this sample may be carry-over from other donors' samples.

This clone was detected ten times or more. V usage is TRBV11-1 and J usage is TRBJ2-1, with 11 bases identical to TRBD1. The J segment lost 2 bases and the V segment lost 4 bases, leaving 7 bases of the junction unmatched. The CDR3 consists of 17 residues. CDR1 is SGHAT, CDR2 FQDESV, per germline (reference sequence). This CDR3 is CASSSRDRGRAYNEQFF. For the CDR3, the DNA is TGTGCCAGCAGCTCCCGGGACAGGGGGAGAGCCTACAATGAGCAGTTCTTC.

Many counts were recorded for this clone. This sequence joins TRBV29-1 and TRBJ2-7; perhaps TRBD1 as D (6 bases). CDR1 SQVTM and CDR2 ANQGSEA come from the germline V gene. The CDR3 length is 12 residues. V lost 4 bases and J 6 bases, leaving 13 bases between the germline ends. The CDR3 region has the DNA TGCAGCGTTGTCCAGGGGTTTGGCGAGCAGTACTTC. Amino acids: CSVVQGFGEQYF.

The chain couples TRBV2 to TRBJ2-6; D is unclear. The CDR3 totals 15 residues. CDR1 is SNHLY, CDR2 FYNNEI, per germline. V dropped 0 bases and J dropped 5 bases, with 8 bases sitting between them. The CDR3 loop reads CASSEAEYRANVLTF. For the CDR3, the DNA is TGTGCCAGCAGTGAAGCGGAATATAGGGCCAACGTCCTGACTTTC.

V and J are TRBV3-1 and TRBJ1-2, with unresolved D. Between the trimmed V and J ends, which lost 0 bases and 8 bases, there was a span of 10 bases. The CDR3 totals 13 residues. Germline V gene data show CDR1 as LGHDT and CDR2 as YNNKEL (reference sequence). The CDR3, as DNA: TGTGCCAGCAGCCAAGAGGGGTGGAGGGGCTACACCTTC. As protein: CASSQEGWRGYTF.

In its sample, this clone was seen a few times. An end of the junction differs from the germline gene, which may be a read error. This same CDR3 is encoded by further DNA sequences in the sample. The chain carries TRBV27 and TRBJ1-5; no clear D gene. Germline lookup yields CDR1 MNHEY and CDR2 SMNVEV (reference sequence). CDR3 size: 15 residues. The CDR3 DNA sequence: TGTGCCAGCAGGGATAGGGCTTCTAGCAACCAGCCCCAGCATTTT. Translating gives CASRDRASSNQPQHF.

A word on this clone: One end of the junction is discordant with germline, which a read error may explain. The V call is TRBV18, the J call TRBJ2-7; 8 bases are a match to TRBD1. Looked up from germline, CDR1 is KGHSH and CDR2 is LQKENI. The CDR3 is made up of 12 amino acids. CDR3 nucleotide sequence: TGCGCCAGCTCACCACAGGGGGGCGAGCATTACTTC. As protein: CASSPQGGEHYF.

The chain recombines TRBV30 with TRBJ1-1, with D perhaps TRBD1 (6 bases). This CDR3 is built from 14 residues. CDR1 GTSNPN and CDR2 SVGIG come from the germline V gene (reference sequence). V lost 0 bases and J 8 bases, leaving 16 bases between the germline ends. For the CDR3, the DNA is TGTGCCTGGAGTGTACAGGGCGGAAGGACCGAAGCTTTCTTT. This codes for CAWSVQGGRTEAFF.

V is TRBV5-1 and J is TRBJ2-2, with 12 bases matching TRBD1. J gave up 4 bases and V 3 bases, and 7 bases lay outside the gene matches. The CDR3 contains 17 residues. Germline loops: CDR1 SGHRS, CDR2 YFSETQ. CDR3 bases: TGCGCCAGCAGCTCCAAACGGGACAGGGGGCTCACCGGGGAGCTGTTTTTT. This encodes CASSSKRDRGLTGELFF. Filled out from reference TRBV5-1 and TRBJ2-2, the complete variable domain reads KAGVTQTPRYLIKTRGQQVTLSCSPISGHRSVSWYQQTPGQGLQFLFEYFSETQRNKGNFPGRFSGRQFSNSRSEMNVSTLELGDSALYLCASSSKRDRGLTGELFFGEGSRLTVL.

This clone appeared a few times. J is TRBJ2-7 and V is TRBV11-2; TRBD1 aligns across 8 bases. After removal of 1 base from V and 2 bases from J, the junction contained 1 base not matched to a gene. This CDR3 is built from 14 residues. Germline lookup yields CDR1 SGHAT and CDR2 FQNNGV. CDR3 nucleotides: TGTGCCAGCAGCTTAGGGGGACAGGCCTACGAGCAGTACTTC. Amino acid sequence: CASSLGGQAYEQYF. The variable domain in full, with the rest retrieved from reference TRBV11-2 and TRBJ2-7, is EAGVAQSPRYKIIEKRQSVAFWCNPISGHATLYWYQQILGQGPKLLIQFQNNGVVDDSQLPKDRFSAERLKGVDSTLKIQPAKLEDSAVYLCASSLGGQAYEQYFGPGTRLTVT.

This clone has a handful of counts. The chain links TRBV28 to TRBJ1-6; TRBD1 is a possible D gene (6 bases). V shed 1 base and J shed 14 bases, with 21 bases lying between them. Germline V gene data show CDR1 as MDHEN and CDR2 as SYDVKM. This CDR3 contains 16 residues. The CDR3 spells CASSLYGQNKQRALHF. The CDR3 region has the DNA TGTGCCAGCAGTTTATACGGACAGAACAAACAGAGGGCCCTCCACTTT. Variable domain in full (rest from reference TRBV28 and TRBJ1-6): DVKVTQSSRYLVKRTGEKVFLECVQDMDHENMFWYRQDPGLGLRLIYFSYDVKMKEKGDIPEGYSVSREKKERFSLILESASTNQTSMYLCASSLYGQNKQRALHFGNGTRLTVT.

This clone was recorded many times. The CDR3 spells CATSDRTDNTEAFF. CDR3 sequence (DNA): TGTGCCACCAGTGACAGGACTGATAACACTGAAGCTTTCTTT. This sequence joins TRBV24-1 and TRBJ1-1; D is ambiguous. The V and J ends lost 4 bases and 2 bases respectively, with 10 bases between them. The CDR3 length is 14 residues. The germline V gene has CDR1 KGHDR and CDR2 SFDVKD.

This clone was found many times. CDR3 DNA: TGTGCCAGCAGCCAAAATGCCGACTCTAGTGCGACCGGGGAGCTGTTTTTT. Translation gives CASSQNADSSATGELFF. The V gene is TRBV4-2, the J gene TRBJ2-2, with D hard to call. CDR3 length: 17 amino acids. With 2 bases removed from V and 5 bases from J, the gap between germline ends came to 18 bases. Looked up from germline, CDR1 is LGHNA and CDR2 is YNFKEQ.

This clone was counted many times. This chain uses TRBV7-9 with TRBJ2-7; no reliable D call. The CDR3 totals 12 residues. V was clipped by 5 bases and J by 4 bases, with 9 bases between them. CDR1 is SEHNR and CDR2 is FQNEAQ in the germline V gene (reference sequence). The CDR3 DNA reads as TGTGCCAGCAGCGCGGTGGGGTACGAGCAGTACTTC. Its translation: CASSAVGYEQYF.

This clone was recorded many times. The CDR3 nucleotides are TGTGCCACGGGACTAGCGGGGGGCAATGAGCAGTTCTTC. Translated: CATGLAGGNEQFF. This chain joins TRBV7-3 and TRBJ2-1, with TRBD2 matching over 15 bases. The V and J ends lost 10 bases and 6 bases, in that order; junction bases with no gene match: 1. The CDR3 has 13 residues. Germline CDR1 is SGHTA and CDR2 is FQGTGA. The full variable domain, its missing parts supplied by reference TRBV7-3 and TRBJ2-1, is GAGVSQTPSNKVTEKGKYVELRCDPISGHTALYWYRQSLGQGPEFLIYFQGTGAADDSGLPNDRFFAVRPEGSVSTLKIQRTERGDSAVYLCATGLAGGNEQFFGPGTRLTVL.

Ten or more counts support this clone. This same CDR3 is encoded by further DNA sequences in the sample. The gene calls are TRBV9 and TRBJ2-5, with D maybe TRBD2 (6 bases). The germline V and J ends were trimmed by 5 bases and 5 bases, with 19 bases remaining between them. Germline V gives CDR1 SGDLS, CDR2 YYNGEE. The CDR3 totals 15 residues. This CDR3 is CASSPGGEPAETQYF. The CDR3 DNA follows: TGTGCCAGCAGTCCCGGAGGGGAGCCCGCCGAGACCCAGTACTTC.

This clone was detected only a few times. A read error may account for a junction end that differs from germline. This sequence joins TRBV6-2 or TRBV6-3 and TRBJ1-5; tentatively, D is TRBD1 (5 bases). The CDR3 totals 15 residues. The germline V gene encodes CDR1 MNHEY and CDR2 SVGEGT. CDR3 sequence reads: CASSYIGRGGQPQHF. In nucleotides, the CDR3 is TGTGCCAGCAGTTACATCGGGCGGGGCGGCCAGCCACAGCATTTT.

In regard to this clone: In the same sample, other DNA sequences code for this CDR3. The J gene is TRBJ2-7, the V gene TRBV6-1; D uncertain. Trimming left V 7 bases short and J 7 bases short, with 23 bases between. Germline V gene data show CDR1 as MNHNS and CDR2 as SASEGT. The CDR3 length is 15 residues. CDR3 protein: CASTVVKGRTSEQYF. CDR3 nucleotides: TGTGCCAGCACAGTGGTGAAGGGCAGGACGTCAGAGCAGTACTTC.

This clone was observed many times. This sequence joins TRBV11-2 and TRBJ1-3; D unresolved. V was cut by 7 bases and J by 1 base, with 5 bases left in between. The CDR3 has 12 residues. The germline V gene encodes CDR1 SGHAT and CDR2 FQNNGV. CDR3 loop: CASTLSGNTIYF. CDR3 coding DNA: TGTGCCAGCACCCTGTCTGGAAACACCATATATTTT. The whole variable domain, remainder taken from reference TRBV11-2 and TRBJ1-3, is EAGVAQSPRYKIIEKRQSVAFWCNPISGHATLYWYQQILGQGPKLLIQFQNNGVVDDSQLPKDRFSAERLKGVDSTLKIQPAKLEDSAVYLCASTLSGNTIYFGEGSWLTVV.

In its sample, this clone was seen many times. The V call is TRBV12-3 or TRBV12-4, the J call TRBJ2-1, with TRBD2 matching 8 bases. The trim removed 3 bases at V and 9 bases at J, leaving 22 bases unmatched. The CDR3 is made up of 19 amino acids. The CDR3 spells CASSFTPSGSRLLSPEQFF. CDR3 DNA sequence: TGTGCCAGCAGTTTTACCCCTAGCGGGTCTCGGTTACTTTCACCTGAGCAGTTCTTC.

This clone was recorded at least ten times. V gene TRBV2 combines with J gene TRBJ1-5, with D possibly being TRBD1 (6 bases). Trimming stripped 7 bases from V and 6 bases from J, with 19 bases between. Germline V gives CDR1 SNHLY, CDR2 FYNNEI. The CDR3 contains 15 residues. The CDR3 DNA reads TGTGCCAGCACTTTGGGGCGGGGGGCAGGTCAGCCCCAGCATTTT. It encodes CASTLGRGAGQPQHF. Combining the CDR3 with reference TRBV2 and TRBJ1-5 gives the whole variable domain EPEVTQTPSHQVTQMGQEVILRCVPISNHLYFYWYRQILGQKVEFLVSFYNNEISEKSEIFDDQFSVERPDGSNFTLKIRSTKLEDSAMYFCASTLGRGAGQPQHFGDGTRLSIL.

The chain combines TRBV12-3 or TRBV12-4 with TRBJ2-3; 8 bases fit TRBD2. The CDR3 extends over 16 amino acids. V was clipped by 6 bases and J by 2 bases; unmatched bases: 10. This CDR3 reads CASSPDIAGITDTQYF. DNA for the CDR3: TGTGCCAGCAGCCCAGATATAGCGGGAATCACAGATACGCAGTATTTT.

A single count supports this clone. V usage is TRBV14 and J usage is TRBJ2-3; 7 bases fit TRBD1. V shed 0 bases, J shed 3 bases, and the junction held 18 bases outside the gene matches. This CDR3 contains 20 residues. Looked up from germline, CDR1 is SGHDN and CDR2 is FVKESK. The CDR3 region is CASSQEAWDRGVFRTDTQYF. CDR3 coding DNA: TGTGCCAGCAGCCAAGAGGCATGGGACAGAGGAGTGTTTCGTACAGATACGCAGTATTTT.

There are many counts of this clone. This chain joins TRBV18 and TRBJ2-3; 11 bases are shared with TRBD2. Looked up from germline, CDR1 is KGHSH and CDR2 is LQKENI. The CDR3 covers 15 residues. The J segment lost 3 bases and the V segment lost 6 bases, leaving 5 bases of the junction unmatched. CDR3 DNA sequence: TGTGCCAGCTCCCCAACTAGCGGGAGTACAGATACGCAGTATTTT. This translates into CASSPTSGSTDTQYF.

The rearrangement joins TRBV5-1 to TRBJ2-5; D is possibly TRBD1 (6 bases). TRBJ2-1 matches the DNA end more closely, so the J call is doubtful. The CDR3 totals 14 residues. Per the germline V gene, CDR1 is SGHRS and CDR2 is YFSETQ. The DNA of the CDR3 is TGCGCCAGCAGCCCCCTTCCAGGGGTCAATGAGCAGTTCTTC. Amino acid sequence: CASSPLPGVNEQFF.

This clone was picked up many times. This rearrangement joins TRBV5-1 to TRBJ2-7; no clear D gene. The CDR3 sequence is 13 residues long. V was pared by 4 bases and J by 6 bases, with 14 bases between. Germline CDR1 is SGHRS and CDR2 is YFSETQ. CDR3 residues: CASSTSLGFEQYF. CDR3 in DNA: TGCGCCAGCAGCACCTCCCTTGGCTTCGAGCAGTACTTC.

The sample holds many counts of this clone. The chain uses TRBV20-1 and TRBJ1-1; possibly TRBD1 for D (5 bases). V was shortened by 0 bases and J by 5 bases, with 16 bases between the two germline ends. The CDR3 loop spans 15 amino acids. CDR1 is DFQATT and CDR2 is SNEGSKA in the germline V gene (reference sequence). The CDR3 region is CSARDGGGVGTEAFF. The CDR3 DNA reads TGCAGTGCTAGAGATGGGGGAGGGGTAGGAACTGAAGCTTTCTTT.

The rearrangement joins TRBV6-2 or TRBV6-3 to TRBJ2-7, with 10 bases aligning to TRBD2. V lost 2 bases, J lost 3 bases, and 7 bases stayed unmatched. The germline CDR1 and CDR2 sequences are MNHEY and SVGEGT. This CDR3 comprises 16 residues. The CDR3 sequence is CASSYDASGSRYEQYF. The CDR3 coding sequence is TGTGCCAGCAGTTACGATGCTAGCGGGAGCCGCTACGAGCAGTACTTC.

For this clone: Different DNA sequences within this sample yield the same CDR3. The J gene is TRBJ2-1, the V gene TRBV19; no clear D. The CDR3 runs to 14 residues. The germline V gene has CDR1 LNHDA and CDR2 SQIVND (reference sequence). Trimming took off 2 bases at V and 5 bases at J, with 10 bases between the two ends. This CDR3 is CASSIITGDNEQFF. The CDR3 DNA sequence: TGTGCCAGTAGTATAATCACGGGCGACAATGAGCAGTTCTTC.

V and J are TRBV5-1 and TRBJ2-2; 10 positions match TRBD2. This CDR3 is built from 18 residues. Germline assignment: CDR1 SGHRS and CDR2 YFSETQ. Trimming took 2 bases from V and 2 from J; bases not matched to a gene: 9. CDR3 sequence: CASSLGLAATANTGELFF. The CDR3 nucleotides are TGCGCCAGCAGCTTAGGACTAGCGGCGACAGCTAACACCGGGGAGCTGTTTTTT.

This clone showed up many times. The chain combines TRBV20-1 with TRBJ2-1, with D tentatively TRBD2 (5 bases). V gave up 6 bases and J gave up 0 bases, with 12 bases separating them. CDR3 length equals 14 residues. Germline loops: CDR1 DFQATT, CDR2 SNEGSKA (reference sequence). In DNA, the CDR3 is TGCAGTGCGACCAGCGGAAGCTCCTACAATGAGCAGTTCTTC. Protein: CSATSGSSYNEQFF.